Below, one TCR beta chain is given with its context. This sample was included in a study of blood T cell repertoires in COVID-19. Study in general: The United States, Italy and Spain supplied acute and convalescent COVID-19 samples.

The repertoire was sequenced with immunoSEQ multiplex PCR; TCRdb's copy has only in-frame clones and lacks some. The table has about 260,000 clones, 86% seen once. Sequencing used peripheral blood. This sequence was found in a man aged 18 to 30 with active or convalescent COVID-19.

The CDR3 region is CASSPLGQGGETQYF. The CDR3 DNA follows: TGTGCCAGCAGTCCCCTCGGACAGGGAGGCGAGACCCAGTACTTC. The rearrangement links TRBV5-6 to TRBJ2-5; 8 positions agree with TRBD1. Looked up from germline, CDR1 is SGHDT and CDR2 is YYEEEE. V was clipped by 5 bases and J by 5 bases; unmatched bases: 11. CDR3 length: 15 residues. The full variable domain, with the rest looked up from reference TRBV5-6 and TRBJ2-5, is DAGVTQSPTHLIKTRGQQVTLRCSPKSGHDTVSWYQQALGQGPQFIFQYYEEEERQRGNFPDRFSGHQFPNYSSELNVNALLLGDSALYLCASSPLGQGGETQYFGPGTRLLVL.